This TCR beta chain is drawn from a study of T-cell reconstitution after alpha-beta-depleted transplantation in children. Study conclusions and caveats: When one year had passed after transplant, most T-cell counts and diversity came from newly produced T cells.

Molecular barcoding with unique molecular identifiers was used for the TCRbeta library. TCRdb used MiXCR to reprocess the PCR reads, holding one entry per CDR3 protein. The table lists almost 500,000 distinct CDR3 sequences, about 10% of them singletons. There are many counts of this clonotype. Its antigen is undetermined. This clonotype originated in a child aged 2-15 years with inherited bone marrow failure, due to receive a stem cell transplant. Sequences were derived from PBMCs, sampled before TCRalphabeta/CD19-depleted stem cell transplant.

CDR3: CASSDAGGEAFF. As DNA, the CDR3 is TGTGCCAGCAGTGATGCGGGCGGAGAAGCTTTCTTT. The chain is built from TRBV6-1 and TRBJ1-1; no clear D. Between the trimmed V and J ends, which lost 3 bases and 8 bases, there was a span of 10 bases. The germline gives CDR1 MNHNS, CDR2 SASEGT. The CDR3 is 12 residues long.